The clone carrying this T cell receptor (beta chain) has at least ten counts. This sample is part of a study of human T cells and chemical hapten exposure. Overall study context: Affected patients, primarily female, had alopecia areata, totalis or universalis.

The time point: patch test 1, 2 weeks after DPC sensitization. Described treatment: therapeutic diphenylcyclopropenone sensitization with weekly scalp DPC. Someone pulled total RNA out of unfractionated whole blood. Germline values: CDR1 SGDLS, CDR2 YYNGEE. The trim removed 0 bases at V and 3 bases at J, leaving 7 bases unmatched. The CDR3 contains 16 residues. TCRdb reprocessed the RACE reads via MiXCR and lists one record per CDR3 protein. The profile covers 85,000 or so distinct CDR3 sequences, with around a tenth appearing a single time and approximately 4.4% taken by the ten largest. The receptor comes from a woman aged 45 to 65 with alopecia areata. Some clones in this sample may be carry-over from other donors' samples. The material was whole blood, obtained in connection with sensitization to the hapten diphenylcyclopropenone (DPC). This sequence joins TRBV9 and TRBJ2-3; 7 bases fit TRBD1. The CDR3 DNA reads TGTGCCAGCAGCGTAGAGACAGGGAGTTTAACAGATACGCAGTATTTT. This encodes CASSVETGSLTDTQYF. Full variable domain (outside the CDR3, taken from reference TRBV9 and TRBJ2-3): DSGVTQTPKHLITATGQRVTLRCSPRSGDLSVYWYQQSLDQGLQFLIQYYNGEERAKGNILERFSAQQFPDLHSELNLSSLELGDSALYFCASSVETGSLTDTQYFGPGTRLTVL.